Each of the 23 T cell receptor delta chains below was sequenced from the same sample in a study of gamma-delta T cells after stem cell transplantation. TCRdb reran clone calling via CATT on the RT-PCR reads. The sample shows over 7,500 delta-chain clones, roughly 15% of them seen only once. Sequencing was carried out using gamma-delta T cells. The receptors were gathered from a human donor. It is not recorded whose cells these are; they may come from a transplant donor.

This clone was seen only a few times. The chain is built from TRDV1 and TRDJ1, with 13 positions matching TRDD3. CDR3 length equals 23 residues. The J segment lost 0 bases and the V segment lost 1 base, leaving 20 bases of the junction unmatched. From germline, CDR1 is TSWWSYY and CDR2 QGS. This CDR3 reads CALGEPPPYWGIRAPLYTDKLIF. The CDR3 DNA sequence: TGTGCTCTTGGGGAACCCCCTCCCTACTGGGGGATACGGGCCCCACTGTACACCGATAAACTCATCTTT.

There are many counts of this clone. The chain joins TRDV1 to TRDJ1; TRDD3 agrees at 13 bases. The CDR3 extends over 21 amino acids. Germline CDR1 and CDR2: TSWWSYY and QGS. J gave up 0 bases and V 1 base, and 14 bases lay outside the gene matches. The CDR3 loop is CALGEQSLTGGYGLYTDKLIF. CDR3 bases: TGTGCTCTTGGGGAACAGTCCCTTACTGGGGGATACGGACTATACACCGATAAACTCATCTTT.

This clone was observed at least ten times. V and J are TRDV3 and TRDJ1; 8 bases are a match to TRDD3. The CDR3 loop spans 15 amino acids. Germline loops: CDR1 TVYSNPD, CDR2 GDNSRS (reference sequence). The V gene end was trimmed by 2 bases and the J gene end by 3 bases; junction bases not matched to a gene: 11. CDR3 amino acids: CAFGPRVGDPDKLIF. The CDR3 nucleotides are TGTGCCTTTGGCCCAAGAGTGGGGGATCCCGATAAACTCATCTTT.

A remark on this clone: This may be a read error, as it is one base from a much larger clone. This chain links TRDV2 with TRDJ3; D may be TRDD3 (5 bases). V gave up 5 bases and J gave up 0 bases, with 10 bases separating them. From germline, CDR1 is GEAIGNYY and CDR2 EKD. The CDR3 has 16 amino acids. CDR3 amino acids: CACGTGASWDTRQMFF. The CDR3 DNA sequence: TGTGCCTGTGGCACGGGGGCCTCCTGGGACACCCGACAGATGTTTTTC.

The rearrangement links TRDV2 to TRDJ1, with 13 bases lining up with TRDD3. Unmatched junction bases numbered 10, after V lost 1 base and J lost 0 bases. This CDR3 region has 19 residues. CDR1 and CDR2 from the germline V gene are GEAIGNYY and EKD. The CDR3 coding sequence is TGTGCCTGTGACACAAACCACACTGGGGGATACGCCTACACCGATAAACTCATCTTT. Encoded protein: CACDTNHTGGYAYTDKLIF.

The V gene is TRDV1, the J gene TRDJ2; D gene unclear. The germline gives CDR1 TSWWSYY, CDR2 QGS. The CDR3 contains 14 residues. The V end lost 6 bases, the J end lost 0 bases, and 8 bases lay between the germline ends. CDR3 DNA sequence: TGTGCTCTTGGATTTCTTCCTTTGACAGCACAACTCTTCTTT. It translates to CALGFLPLTAQLFF.

In its sample, this clone is medium-sized. As DNA, the CDR3 is TGTGCCTGTGACACCCGATCGGTCTGGGGGATACGATTTCGCACCGATAAACTCATCTTT. Translated, it gives CACDTRSVWGIRFRTDKLIF. The genes are TRDV2 and TRDJ1; the match to TRDD3 covers 12 bases. This CDR3 is 20 amino acids long. V trimming: 0 bases; J trimming: 1 base; junction bases outside the gene matches: 14. Germline CDR1 GEAIGNYY, CDR2 EKD.

This sequence joins TRDV1 and TRDJ1; TRDD3 matches 7 bases. CDR1 and CDR2 (germline): TSWWSYY, QGS. The CDR3 totals 17 residues. The V and J ends lost 0 bases and 4 bases, in that order; junction bases with no gene match: 11. The CDR3 loop is CALGELWRLGDNDKLIF. The CDR3 DNA follows: TGTGCTCTTGGGGAACTATGGAGGTTGGGGGACAACGATAAACTCATCTTT.

This clone occurred a few times. The TCRdb protein comes from a much larger clone and disagrees with this DNA's translation at residue 3, likely due to a read error; the protein given here is derived from the DNA. V is TRDV2 and J is TRDJ1; 8 nucleotides agree with TRDD3. This CDR3 contains 16 residues. Germline V lookup: CDR1 GEAIGNYY, CDR2 EKD. The CDR3 bases are TGTGCCCGTGACTCCGTGAGTGGGGGATACACCGATAAACTCATCTTT. Translating gives CARDSVSGGYTDKLIF.

This sequence joins TRDV1 and TRDJ1; D ambiguous. Trimming cost V 2 bases and J 0 bases, with 13 bases left between them. This CDR3 contains 16 residues. Germline CDR1 is TSWWSYY and CDR2 is QGS. This CDR3 is CALGENLRSNTDKLIF. Here the CDR3 DNA reads TGTGCTCTTGGGGAAAACTTACGCTCAAACACCGATAAACTCATCTTT.

As to this clone: This likely stems from a read error, as it lies one base from a far larger clone. The genes are TRDV2 and TRDJ1, with TRDD3 identical over 8 bases. Germline CDR1 is GEAIGNYY and CDR2 is EKD. With 3 bases clipped from V and 0 bases from J, the junction kept 14 bases outside the gene matches. This CDR3 contains 18 residues. This chain's CDR3 is CACDPILGVLPYTDKLIF. CDR3 bases: TGTGCCTGTGACCCCATACTGGGGGTTCTTCCGTACACCGATAAACTCATCTTT.

Comments on this clone: This sequence is one base from a far larger clone and is likely a read error. The chain employs TRDV2 and TRDJ3, with 11 bases matching TRDD3. Trimming at V came to 3 bases and at J to 2 bases, leaving 5 bases not matched to a gene. This CDR3 is 18 amino acids long. The germline CDR1 and CDR2 sequences are GEAIGNYY and EKD. CDR3 nucleotides: TGTGCCTGTGACGCCGTACTGGGGGATACCTGGGACACCCGACAGATGTTTTTC. As protein: CACDAVLGDTWDTRQMFF.

The genes are TRDV1 and TRDJ3; 8 bases are a match to TRDD3. CDR1 is TSWWSYY, CDR2 QGS, per germline. The CDR3 is 23 amino acids. The V gene end was trimmed by 2 bases and the J gene end by 1 base; junction bases not matched to a gene: 19. CDR3 nucleotides: TGTGCTCTTGGGGAAAACCTAGGCCCGGTACTGGGGGTTGGATCCTGGGACACCCGACAGATGTTTTTC. This encodes CALGENLGPVLGVGSWDTRQMFF.

This clone was seen only a few times. CDR3 DNA: TGTGCTCTTGGGGTCTCCCTTCCTCCTTTCCATGACACCGATAAACTCATCTTT. Protein: CALGVSLPPFHDTDKLIF. The chain carries TRDV1 and TRDJ1; 7 bases fit TRDD2. CDR3 length equals 18 residues. Germline V gene data show CDR1 as TSWWSYY and CDR2 as QGS. With V trimmed by 4 bases and J by 0 bases, 14 bases remained unmatched.

This clone was counted once. A clone one base away is much larger, so this may be a read error. The chain couples TRDV2 to TRDJ1, with 10 bases that match TRDD3. The CDR3 extends over 18 amino acids. The V and J ends lost 0 bases and 1 base, in that order; junction bases with no gene match: 10. Germline V CDR1 and CDR2: GEAIGNYY, EKD. CDR3 sequence reads: CACDTATGGCAATDKLIF. Here the CDR3 DNA reads TGTGCCTGTGACACCGCGACTGGGGGATGCGCGGCCACCGATAAACTCATCTTT.

This clone was found a few times. The chain links TRDV2 to TRDJ3, with 9 bases lining up with TRDD3. The CDR3 sequence is 23 residues long. The V gene's germline CDR1 is GEAIGNYY and CDR2 EKD. With 3 bases clipped from V and 0 bases from J, the junction kept 20 bases outside the gene matches. CDR3: CACDPSALGGDTKSSWDTRQMFF. The CDR3 nucleotides read TGTGCCTGTGACCCCAGCGCCCTCGGTGGGGATACGAAGAGCTCCTGGGACACCCGACAGATGTTTTTC.

Points on this clone: Since a far larger clone is one base different, this is likely a read error. V gene TRDV2 combines with J gene TRDJ1, with 11 bases lining up with TRDD3. CDR1 is GEAIGNYY and CDR2 is EKD in the germline V gene. The CDR3 covers 17 residues. Trimming cost V 5 bases and J 0 bases; bases outside gene matches: 10. CDR3 amino acids: CACATRLGDMDTDKLIF. CDR3 sequence (DNA): TGTGCCTGTGCCACGAGACTGGGGGATATGGACACCGATAAACTCATCTTT.

The J gene is TRDJ1, the V gene TRDV2, with D possibly TRDD3 on 6 matching bases. Germline V CDR1 and CDR2: GEAIGNYY, EKD. The V and J ends lost 3 bases and 3 bases respectively, with 10 bases between them. The CDR3 has 13 residues. In nucleotides, the CDR3 is TGTGCCTGTGACTGGGGGGCGGCCGATAAACTCATCTTT. It is translated as CACDWGAADKLIF.

Remarks on this clone: This DNA's translation differs at residue 3 from TCRdb's protein, which comes from a much larger clone; a read error is likely, and the protein shown is translated from the DNA. The chain uses TRDV2 and TRDJ1, with 11 bases fitting TRDD3. The CDR3 length is 16 residues. Germline lookup yields CDR1 GEAIGNYY and CDR2 EKD. The CDR3 protein is CARDILGDSQTDKLIF. CDR3 coding DNA: TGTGCCCGTGACATACTGGGGGATAGTCAGACCGATAAACTCATCTTT.

This clone was recorded once. A much larger clonotype is one base distant, so this may be a read error. The identical CDR3 is also encoded by other nucleotide sequences in the sample. J is TRDJ3 and V is TRDV2, with 12 bases matching TRDD3. The germline V gene has CDR1 GEAIGNYY and CDR2 EKD. CDR3 size: 20 residues. This chain's CDR3 is CACDRYWGIPSSWDTRQMFF. For the CDR3, the DNA is TGTGCCTGTGACCGGTACTGGGGGATACCAAGCTCCTGGGACACACGACAGATGTTTTTC.

By proportion, this clone is medium-sized. The gene calls are TRDV1 and TRDJ1; 12 positions match TRDD3. The germline V gene has CDR1 TSWWSYY and CDR2 QGS. With V trimmed by 7 bases and J by 0 bases, 6 bases remained unmatched. This CDR3 has 16 amino acids. The CDR3, as DNA: TGTGCTCTTGCACTGGGGGATACCGGGTACACCGATAAACTCATCTTT. Encoded protein: CALALGDTGYTDKLIF.

In the case of this clone: An end of the junction does not agree with germline; a read error may underlie this. This chain links TRDV1 with TRDJ1, with a weak D call TRDD3 (6 bases). Germline CDR1 reads TSWWSYY; CDR2 reads QGS. This CDR3 contains 20 residues. The DNA of the CDR3 is TGTGCTCTTGGGGAAGCACTTCCGAGGTATTGGGGGGTGTACACCGATAAACCCATCTTT. Protein sequence: CALGEALPRYWGVYTDKPIF.

This clone was seen only a few times. A far larger clone is only one base removed, so a read error is likely. The chain recombines TRDV2 with TRDJ1; weak D call: TRDD3 (5 bases). CDR1 and CDR2 from the germline V gene are GEAIGNYY and EKD. The CDR3 length is 10 residues. The germline V and J ends were trimmed by 3 bases and 10 bases, with 8 bases remaining between them. CDR3 coding DNA: TGTGCCTGTGACGCTTGGGGACTCATCTTT. Its translation is CACDAWGLIF.